The source of this TCR beta chain is a study of blood T cell repertoires in COVID-19. CDR1 and CDR2 (germline): SGHRS, YFSETQ. V lost 4 bases and J lost 4; bases outside the gene matches: 6. The CDR3 loop spans 15 amino acids. Libraries were prepared by immunoSEQ multiplex PCR; TCRdb keeps only in-frame clonotypes and omits some of them. The table has hundreds of thousands of clones, roughly 90% seen once. The source material was peripheral blood. This clonotype was sampled from a man aged 55 to 70 with COVID-19, enrolled during active disease. V usage is TRBV5-1 and J usage is TRBJ2-1, with 9 bases that match TRBD1. The CDR3 loop is CASSLNRGQYNEQFF. The CDR3 region has the DNA TGCGCCAGCAGCCTGAACAGGGGGCAGTACAATGAGCAGTTCTTC. The complete variable domain, with remaining parts taken from reference TRBV5-1 and TRBJ2-1, reads KAGVTQTPRYLIKTRGQQVTLSCSPISGHRSVSWYQQTPGQGLQFLFEYFSETQRNKGNFPGRFSGRQFSNSRSEMNVSTLELGDSALYLCASSLNRGQYNEQFFGPGTRLTVL.